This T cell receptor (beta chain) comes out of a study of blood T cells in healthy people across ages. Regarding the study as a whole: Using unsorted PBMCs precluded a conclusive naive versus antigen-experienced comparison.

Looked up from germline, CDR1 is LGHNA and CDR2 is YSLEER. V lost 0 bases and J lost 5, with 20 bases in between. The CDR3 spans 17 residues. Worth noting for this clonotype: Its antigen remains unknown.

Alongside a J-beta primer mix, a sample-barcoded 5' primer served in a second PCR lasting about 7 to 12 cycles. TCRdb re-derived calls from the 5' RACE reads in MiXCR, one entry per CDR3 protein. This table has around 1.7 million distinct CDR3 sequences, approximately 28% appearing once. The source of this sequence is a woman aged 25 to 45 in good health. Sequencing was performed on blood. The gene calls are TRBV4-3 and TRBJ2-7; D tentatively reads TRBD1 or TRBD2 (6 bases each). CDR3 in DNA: TGCGCCAGCAGCCAAGATGTCAACATCGGGGGCATGAACGAGCAGTACTTC. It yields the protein CASSQDVNIGGMNEQYF.